This is a list of T cell receptor beta chains from one sample in a study of patients and donors after allogeneic stem cell transplantation. One entry per CDR3 protein, called by TCRdb with MiXCR from the RT-PCR reads. The sample lists 150,000 to 250,000 distinct CDR3 sequences, 41% seen once, with about 30% in the top ten. Sequencing input: blood, either unsorted or a sorted T cell fraction (not recorded which). These receptors were collected from a human donor who was either an allogeneic HSCT recipient or a stem cell or donor lymphocyte infusion donor (not recorded which). It is not recorded whose cells these are; they may come from a transplant donor. The CDR3 runs from the conserved cysteine through the conserved F or W. D genes are given only for firm matches. A row's size may be missing; if present it is once, few, many or a size class.

v_call: TRBV29-1; d_call: NA; clone_size: NA; j_call: TRBJ2-2; cdr3_aa: CSVKTGRAGELFF; cdr3_nt: TGCAGCGTTAAGACAGGGAGGGCCGGGGAGCTGTTTTTT
v_call: TRBV6-1; d_call: TRBD1; clone_size: once; j_call: TRBJ2-1; cdr3_aa: CASSAGTGINEQFF; cdr3_nt: TGTGCCAGCAGTGCCGGGACAGGGATCAATGAGCAGTTCTTC
v_call: TRBV28; d_call: NA; clone_size: few; j_call: TRBJ1-5; cdr3_aa: CASSPHEGWVFGQPQHF; cdr3_nt: TGTGCCAGCAGCCCCCATGAGGGGTGGGTTTTCGGGCAGCCCCAGCATTTT
v_call: TRBV4-3; d_call: TRBD1; clone_size: NA; j_call: TRBJ1-1; cdr3_aa: CASSVTGRGDTEAFF; cdr3_nt: TGCGCCAGCAGCGTGACAGGGCGGGGAGATACTGAAGCTTTCTTT
v_call: TRBV7-2; d_call: NA; clone_size: few; j_call: TRBJ1-1; cdr3_aa: CASSLIVTGNTEAFF; cdr3_nt: TGTGCCAGCAGCCTAATTGTTACGGGGAACACTGAAGCTTTCTTT
v_call: TRBV7-2; d_call: NA; clone_size: many; j_call: TRBJ1-5; cdr3_aa: CASSLKPQAGENNQPQHF; cdr3_nt: TGTGCCAGCAGCTTAAAGCCGCAGGCGGGCGAGAACAATCAGCCCCAGCATTTT
v_call: TRBV7-8; d_call: NA; clone_size: NA; j_call: TRBJ2-1; cdr3_aa: CASSGEGDYNEQFF; cdr3_nt: TGTGCCAGCTCCGGCGAGGGAGATTACAATGAGCAGTTCTTC
v_call: TRBV9; d_call: TRBD2; clone_size: many; j_call: TRBJ2-2; cdr3_aa: CASSDAPPRSGRSNTGELFF; cdr3_nt: TGTGCCAGCAGCGACGCCCCCCCTAGGAGCGGGAGGTCGAACACCGGGGAGCTGTTTTTT
v_call: TRBV28; d_call: TRBD1; clone_size: few; j_call: TRBJ1-3; cdr3_aa: CASSRGQDGGNTIYF; cdr3_nt: TGTGCCAGCAGTCGGGGACAGGATGGTGGAAACACCATATATTTT
v_call: TRBV5-6; d_call: NA; clone_size: NA; j_call: TRBJ2-7; cdr3_aa: CASTPEGGFEQYF; cdr3_nt: TGTGCCAGCACCCCGGAGGGCGGCTTCGAGCAGTACTTC
v_call: TRBV9; d_call: NA; clone_size: NA; j_call: TRBJ1-1; cdr3_aa: CASSVARTRLPNTEAFF; cdr3_nt: TGTGCCAGCAGCGTAGCCCGGACAAGACTGCCGAACACTGAAGCTTTCTTT
v_call: TRBV7-9; d_call: NA; clone_size: NA; j_call: TRBJ2-1; cdr3_aa: CASSPFGTQSSYNEQFF; cdr3_nt: TGTGCCAGCAGCCCGTTCGGGACACAAAGCTCCTACAATGAGCAGTTCTTC
v_call: TRBV10-3; d_call: NA; clone_size: NA; j_call: TRBJ1-1; cdr3_aa: CAISQKEDTEAFF; cdr3_nt: TGTGCCATCAGCCAGAAAGAGGACACTGAAGCTTTCTTT
v_call: TRBV6-5; d_call: NA; clone_size: NA; j_call: TRBJ2-2; cdr3_aa: CASSYRAGGTGELFF; cdr3_nt: TGTGCCAGCAGTTACAGGGCAGGGGGGACCGGGGAGCTGTTTTTT
v_call: TRBV27; d_call: TRBD1; clone_size: few; j_call: TRBJ1-2; cdr3_aa: CASSLYPDRGRLGYTF; cdr3_nt: TGTGCCAGCAGTTTATATCCCGACAGGGGGCGGCTTGGCTACACCTTC
v_call: TRBV2; d_call: NA; clone_size: few; j_call: TRBJ2-7; cdr3_aa: CASRGGAGGSYEQYF; cdr3_nt: TGTGCCAGCAGGGGGGGCGCCGGAGGCTCCTACGAGCAGTACTTC
v_call: TRBV9; d_call: NA; clone_size: NA; j_call: TRBJ1-1; cdr3_aa: CASSVAGSPNTEAFF; cdr3_nt: TGTGCCAGCAGCGTAGCGGGCAGTCCGAACACTGAAGCTTTCTTT
v_call: TRBV7-6; d_call: NA; clone_size: NA; j_call: TRBJ2-7; cdr3_aa: CASSLGSGGYEQYF; cdr3_nt: TGTGCCAGCAGCTTAGGGTCAGGGGGGTACGAGCAGTACTTC
v_call: TRBV10-2; d_call: NA; clone_size: once; j_call: TRBJ2-1; cdr3_aa: CASTDRYNEQFF; cdr3_nt: TGCGCCAGTACGGACAGATACAATGAGCAGTTCTTC
v_call: TRBV2; d_call: NA; clone_size: once; j_call: TRBJ2-2; cdr3_aa: CASSPTVLGELFF; cdr3_nt: TGTGCCAGCAGCCCAACAGTACTCGGGGAGCTGTTTTTT
v_call: TRBV7-6; d_call: TRBD2; clone_size: few; j_call: TRBJ2-2; cdr3_aa: CASSPGLGTGELFF; cdr3_nt: TGTGCCAGCAGCCCGGGACTAGGGACCGGGGAGCTGTTTTTT
v_call: TRBV20-1; d_call: NA; clone_size: few; j_call: TRBJ2-3; cdr3_aa: CSARVSPGDTQYF; cdr3_nt: TGCAGTGCTCGGGTCTCTCCGGGGGATACGCAGTATTTT
v_call: TRBV3-1; d_call: TRBD1; clone_size: few; j_call: TRBJ1-1; cdr3_aa: CASSQEWDSLNTEAFF; cdr3_nt: TGTGCCAGCAGCCAAGAATGGGACAGCTTAAACACTGAAGCTTTCTTT
v_call: TRBV6-6; d_call: NA; clone_size: few; j_call: TRBJ1-2; cdr3_aa: CASSYKGTGPDGYTF; cdr3_nt: TGTGCCAGCAGTTACAAAGGTACCGGGCCAGATGGCTACACCTTC
v_call: TRBV3-1; d_call: TRBD1; clone_size: NA; j_call: TRBJ2-7; cdr3_aa: CASSQGDREICEQYF; cdr3_nt: TGTGCCAGCAGCCAAGGCGACAGGGAAATATGCGAGCAGTACTTC
v_call: TRBV19; d_call: NA; clone_size: NA; j_call: TRBJ1-2; cdr3_aa: CAMMGGSKKNYGYTF; cdr3_nt: TGTGCCATGATGGGGGGCAGCAAAAAGAACTATGGCTACACCTTC
v_call: TRBV4-3; d_call: TRBD1; clone_size: NA; j_call: TRBJ1-6; cdr3_aa: CASSQDRGNSPLHF; cdr3_nt: TGCGCCAGCAGCCAGGACAGGGGGAATTCACCCCTCCACTTT
v_call: TRBV19; d_call: TRBD1; clone_size: NA; j_call: TRBJ2-5; cdr3_aa: CASSSTGGKETQYF; cdr3_nt: TGTGCCAGTAGTTCGACAGGGGGGAAAGAGACCCAGTACTTC
v_call: TRBV20-1; d_call: NA; clone_size: few; j_call: TRBJ2-3; cdr3_aa: CSAPQISGADTQYF; cdr3_nt: TGCAGTGCTCCCCAGATTAGCGGTGCAGATACGCAGTATTTT
v_call: TRBV20-1; d_call: NA; clone_size: NA; j_call: TRBJ2-7; cdr3_aa: CSASRPGVPYEQYF; cdr3_nt: TGCAGTGCTAGCCGTCCCGGTGTTCCCTACGAGCAGTACTTC
v_call: TRBV6-2/TRBV6-3; d_call: TRBD2; clone_size: NA; j_call: TRBJ2-7; cdr3_aa: CASTHGGGEQYF; cdr3_nt: TGTGCCAGCACCCACGGGGGGGGCGAGCAGTACTTC
v_call: TRBV29-1; d_call: TRBD1; clone_size: NA; j_call: TRBJ1-5; cdr3_aa: CSVQDRGVEQPQHF; cdr3_nt: TGCAGCGTCCAGGACAGGGGAGTAGAGCAGCCCCAGCATTTT
v_call: TRBV4-3; d_call: NA; clone_size: NA; j_call: TRBJ1-1; cdr3_aa: CASSQDMLGTEAFF; cdr3_nt: TGCGCCAGCAGCCAAGATATGCTCGGCACTGAAGCTTTCTTT
v_call: TRBV6-2/TRBV6-3; d_call: NA; clone_size: NA; j_call: TRBJ2-1; cdr3_aa: CASSYSLRESNNEQFF; cdr3_nt: TGTGCCAGCAGTTACTCATTACGGGAGAGCAACAATGAGCAGTTCTTC
v_call: TRBV6-1; d_call: TRBD2; clone_size: few; j_call: TRBJ2-5; cdr3_aa: CASGGLAGAEETQYF; cdr3_nt: TGTGCCAGCGGGGGACTAGCGGGAGCGGAGGAGACCCAGTACTTC
v_call: TRBV7-8; d_call: TRBD1; clone_size: NA; j_call: TRBJ2-4; cdr3_aa: CASSRQGAMDIQYF; cdr3_nt: TGTGCCAGCAGCCGACAGGGGGCGATGGACATTCAGTACTTC
v_call: TRBV10-3; d_call: NA; clone_size: once; j_call: TRBJ2-2; cdr3_aa: CAISSTGELFF; cdr3_nt: TGTGCCATCAGTAGCACCGGGGAGCTGTTTTTT
v_call: TRBV28; d_call: NA; clone_size: NA; j_call: TRBJ2-3; cdr3_aa: CATDEDATSTDTQYF; cdr3_nt: TGTGCCACCGACGAGGATGCAACTAGCACAGATACGCAGTATTTT
v_call: TRBV7-9; d_call: NA; clone_size: NA; j_call: TRBJ1-2; cdr3_aa: CAGLPLYGYTF; cdr3_nt: TGTGCCGGCCTGCCGCTTTATGGCTACACCTTC
v_call: TRBV20-1; d_call: NA; clone_size: few; j_call: TRBJ1-5; cdr3_aa: CSAPPGGGEPQHF; cdr3_nt: TGCAGTGCTCCCCCTGGAGGGGGGGAGCCCCAGCATTTT
v_call: TRBV9; d_call: NA; clone_size: few; j_call: TRBJ1-5; cdr3_aa: CASSVARFGSNQPQHF; cdr3_nt: TGTGCCAGCAGCGTAGCCCGGTTTGGTAGCAATCAGCCCCAGCATTTT
v_call: TRBV7-9; d_call: NA; clone_size: NA; j_call: TRBJ1-6; cdr3_aa: CASSRSTGSNSPLHF; cdr3_nt: TGTGCCAGCAGCAGAAGTACAGGGAGTAATTCACCCCTCCACTTT
v_call: TRBV7-9; d_call: NA; clone_size: NA; j_call: TRBJ2-2; cdr3_aa: CASSRWGQNTGELFF; cdr3_nt: TGTGCCAGCAGCCGCTGGGGACAGAACACCGGGGAGCTGTTTTTT
v_call: TRBV5-1; d_call: NA; clone_size: few; j_call: TRBJ1-1; cdr3_aa: CASSPQPGENTEAFF; cdr3_nt: TGCGCCAGCAGTCCCCAGCCAGGGGAGAACACTGAAGCTTTCTTT
v_call: TRBV28; d_call: TRBD2; clone_size: NA; j_call: TRBJ2-2; cdr3_aa: CASRGSGRDTGELFF; cdr3_nt: TGTGCCAGCAGGGGTAGCGGGAGGGACACCGGGGAGCTGTTTTTT
v_call: TRBV18; d_call: TRBD1; clone_size: few; j_call: TRBJ1-1; cdr3_aa: CASSFSGQGKTEAFF; cdr3_nt: TGTGCCAGCTCATTCTCGGGACAGGGTAAAACTGAAGCTTTCTTT
v_call: TRBV20-1; d_call: NA; clone_size: NA; j_call: TRBJ2-7; cdr3_aa: CSARGFLAPYEQYF; cdr3_nt: TGCAGTGCTAGAGGATTTCTAGCGCCTTACGAGCAGTACTTC
v_call: TRBV25-1; d_call: NA; clone_size: NA; j_call: TRBJ1-2; cdr3_aa: CASSDPGHYGYTF; cdr3_nt: TGTGCCAGCAGTGACCCCGGGCACTATGGCTACACCTTC
v_call: TRBV6-2/TRBV6-3; d_call: NA; clone_size: few; j_call: TRBJ2-3; cdr3_aa: CASSTRDGIHTDTQYF; cdr3_nt: TGTGCCAGCTCAACCCGGGACGGAATACACACAGATACGCAGTATTTT
v_call: TRBV6-6; d_call: NA; clone_size: NA; j_call: TRBJ1-1; cdr3_aa: CASSYSNREGVDTEAFF; cdr3_nt: TGTGCCAGCAGTTACTCGAACAGGGAAGGGGTTGACACTGAAGCTTTCTTT
v_call: TRBV7-8; d_call: NA; clone_size: many; j_call: TRBJ1-2; cdr3_aa: CASSPTRGNGYTF; cdr3_nt: TGTGCCAGCAGCCCAACGAGGGGCAATGGCTACACCTTC
v_call: TRBV12-5; d_call: NA; clone_size: NA; j_call: TRBJ2-3; cdr3_aa: CASGSAGMLATQYF; cdr3_nt: TGTGCTAGTGGTTCAGCAGGGATGTTAGCTACGCAGTATTTT
v_call: TRBV10-3; d_call: NA; clone_size: few; j_call: TRBJ2-1; cdr3_aa: CAISEMDEQFF; cdr3_nt: TGTGCCATCAGTGAGATGGATGAGCAGTTCTTC
v_call: TRBV13; d_call: NA; clone_size: once; j_call: TRBJ2-3; cdr3_aa: CASSLQADTQYF; cdr3_nt: TGTGCCAGCAGCCTCCAAGCAGATACGCAGTATTTT